The rows below give T cell receptor beta chains drawn from one sample of a study of T-cell reconstitution after alpha-beta-depleted transplantation in children. MiXCR, run by TCRdb on the PCR reads, gives a single entry per CDR3 protein. The table records around 140,000 distinct CDR3 sequences, roughly 8.8% of them present only once. Sequencing was performed on PBMCs, mostly from graft donor cells, taken 180 days after TCRalphabeta/CD19-depleted stem cell transplant. These receptors were taken from a female patient younger than 10 who had a stem cell transplant for congenital amegakaryocytic thrombocytopenia, so the T cells may come from the graft donor. Both conserved end residues are part of each CDR3. D genes are given only for firm matches. Size is stated for part of the rows, as once, few or many counts, or as a class when the clone is expanded.

size | J | V | D | DNA | CDR3
many | TRBJ1-1 | TRBV28 | TRBD1 | TGTGCCAGCAGTACCCCGGGACAGGGCTTTGACGCTGAAGCTTTCTTT | CASSTPGQGFDAEAFF
few | TRBJ1-1 | TRBV7-9 | . | TGTTCCAGCAGCCCAAAGGTATCCACAGGGCGGACTGAAGCTTTCTTT | CSSSPKVSTGRTEAFF
. | TRBJ2-7 | TRBV30 | . | TGTGCCTGGAGTGTACTCTGGTCCGGGACACAGAATTACGAGCAGTACTTC | CAWSVLWSGTQNYEQYF
many | TRBJ2-3 | TRBV5-1 | . | TGCGCCAGCAGCTGGGCCACAGGGAGCACAGATACGCAGTATTTT | CASSWATGSTDTQYF
many | TRBJ2-4 | TRBV5-1 | TRBD1 | TGCGCCAGCAGCACCGGACAGGGATTGGCCAAAAACATTCAGTACTTC | CASSTGQGLAKNIQYF
. | TRBJ2-7 | TRBV19 | . | TGTGCCAGTAGCGGGAGTGGTTACGAGCAGTACTTC | CASSGSGYEQYF
few | TRBJ1-1 | TRBV28 | . | TGTGCCAGCAGTTGGAAGGGGTTTTGGAACACTGAAGCTTTCTTT | CASSWKGFWNTEAFF
few | TRBJ1-1 | TRBV19 | . | TGTGCCAGTAGTGACGACAGAGTTAACACTGAAGCTTTCTTT | CASSDDRVNTEAFF
. | TRBJ2-5 | TRBV11-3 | . | TGTGCCAGCAGTCCCGGACTAAGAGAGACCCAGTACTTC | CASSPGLRETQYF
few | TRBJ2-1 | TRBV20-1 | . | TGCAGTGCTAGGACCCACGGCGGTGGGGAGCAGTTCTTC | CSARTHGGGEQFF
. | TRBJ1-2 | TRBV11-2 | TRBD1 | TGTGCCAGCAGCTCTAGACAGGGACCCCGAGATACCTTC | CASSSRQGPRDTF
few | TRBJ2-3 | TRBV7-2 | . | TGTGCCAGCAGCCAAGCGGTGGGGCAGGCCAGCACAGATACGCAGTATTTT | CASSQAVGQASTDTQYF
many | TRBJ1-4 | TRBV12-3/TRBV12-4 | TRBD1 | TGTGCCACTACAGGGGGCTTTAATGAAAAACTGTTTTTT | CATTGGFNEKLFF
many | TRBJ2-7 | TRBV20-1 | . | TGCAGTGCCTACGTCGTGGAGCAGTACTTC | CSAYVVEQYF
few | TRBJ2-2 | TRBV30 | . | TGTGCCTGGAGTGTCGTCAGGGGGGGGACCGGGGAGCTGTTTTTT | CAWSVVRGGTGELFF
many | TRBJ2-3 | TRBV29-1 | . | TGCAGCGTTTCAATGCGCCTCACAGATACGCAGTATTTT | CSVSMRLTDTQYF
few | TRBJ2-7 | TRBV10-3 | . | TGTGCCATCAGTGAGTCGTGGAACGGCGACGAGCAGTACTTC | CAISESWNGDEQYF
few | TRBJ2-1 | TRBV11-2 | TRBD1 | TGTGCCAGCGAAGAAAACAGGGGCTCCTACAATGAGCAGTTCTTC | CASEENRGSYNEQFF
many | TRBJ2-1 | TRBV28 | . | TGTGCCAGTATAAAAGCAGGGAAGGGGAATGAGCAGTTCTTC | CASIKAGKGNEQFF
few | TRBJ2-7 | TRBV4-3 | . | TGCGCCAGCAGCCAACGGAGACTATCCAGCGACGAGCAGTACTTC | CASSQRRLSSDEQYF
few | TRBJ2-2 | TRBV20-1 | TRBD2 | TGCAGTGCCGCGACTAGCGGAGTTGACACCGGGGAGCTGTTTTTT | CSAATSGVDTGELFF
many | TRBJ1-1 | TRBV28 | . | TGTGCCAGCAAAATTAACACTGAAGCTTTCTTT | CASKINTEAFF
. | TRBJ1-5 | TRBV6-1 | . | TGTGCCAGCAGAGAGACTCGACAGGTACCCAATCAGCCCCAGCATTTT | CASRETRQVPNQPQHF
many | TRBJ2-1 | TRBV29-1 | . | TGCAGCGTTGGGGTAAGGAGAAGCCAGTTCTTC | CSVGVRRSQFF
. | TRBJ1-2 | TRBV15 | . | TGTGCCACCAGCAGAGTTGGGCCTGTTCGGGGCTACACCTTC | CATSRVGPVRGYTF